Listed below are T cell receptor beta chains from one sample, sequenced in a study of blood T cells in healthy people across ages. A single record per CDR3 protein comes from TCRdb applying MiXCR to the 5' RACE reads. The top ten hold roughly 17% of the sample, which has some 900,000 distinct CDR3 sequences, 29% seen once. Material: blood. The receptor source for this set is a woman aged 80 or over in good health. The CDR3 runs from the conserved cysteine through the conserved F or W. Expanded clones are given a class, and other clones once, few, many or no size at all.

J gene,V gene,clone size,CDR3 protein
TRBJ2-5,TRBV3-1,many,CASSQSLQGRRQETQYF
TRBJ2-3,TRBV19,few,CASSMRQGADTQYF
TRBJ2-3,TRBV4-1,NA,CASRNGAGRSTDTQYF
TRBJ1-5,TRBV2,few,CASRPGGGMGNQPQHF
TRBJ1-2,TRBV6-2/TRBV6-3,NA,CASRPSAGSSYGYTF
TRBJ1-2,TRBV12-3/TRBV12-4,NA,CASSSGQGAGYGYTF
TRBJ2-1,TRBV6-2/TRBV6-3,NA,CASSYRRRSSYNEQFF
TRBJ2-1,TRBV6-6,many,CASSARGLAGTGEQFF
TRBJ1-2,TRBV7-2,few,CASSLVAQDYGYTF
TRBJ1-2,TRBV20-1,few,CSAPNGPNYGYTF
TRBJ2-5,TRBV7-2,NA,CASSRGRGQETQYF
TRBJ1-4,TRBV20-1,few,CSARGGELEVEKLFF
TRBJ2-5,TRBV2,many,CASRTTGVGETQYF
TRBJ2-5,TRBV20-1,many,CSARLSGGETQYF
TRBJ2-3,TRBV3-1,NA,CASSRRLAGGRTDTQYF
TRBJ1-2,TRBV7-2,many,CASSPGQGIRYGYTF
TRBJ2-6,TRBV7-9,few,CATRRGQLYSGANVLTF
TRBJ2-2,TRBV12-3/TRBV12-4,few,CASSLVKNTGELFF
TRBJ1-6,TRBV9,NA,CASRPQGTDNSPLHF
TRBJ1-2,TRBV7-9,NA,CASSPGPTGGYTF
TRBJ1-5,TRBV15,many,CATSVQRHSNQPQHF
TRBJ2-7,TRBV7-9,NA,CASILGNIGGFDEQYF
TRBJ1-1,TRBV2,NA,CADRMNTEAFF
TRBJ2-7,TRBV15,many,CATSRDSYSYEQYF
TRBJ2-2,TRBV6-2/TRBV6-3,NA,CTSSYSGLAGNTGELFF
TRBJ1-5,TRBV12-3/TRBV12-4,NA,CASSQDRAPNQPQHF
TRBJ1-6,TRBV5-1,NA,CASSPEYAKNSPLHF
TRBJ2-7,TRBV12-3/TRBV12-4,many,CASSPQGIAYEQYF
TRBJ2-7,TRBV29-1,many,CSVKVWDGEQYF
TRBJ2-7,TRBV27,many,CASGLGGGATYEQYF
TRBJ2-7,TRBV9,NA,CASSLLAGEPYEQYF
TRBJ2-3,TRBV20-1,many,CSARDQSRGPTDTQYF
TRBJ2-5,TRBV29-1,few,CSGGGGSPGETQYF
TRBJ1-1,TRBV9,NA,CASSVGGRLNTEAFF
TRBJ2-1,TRBV5-6,NA,CASTSRSLNPYNEQFF
TRBJ1-5,TRBV5-5,many,CASRPTGVVNQPQHF
TRBJ2-7,TRBV20-1,many,CSARDSARETYEQYF
TRBJ2-1,TRBV19,many,CASSMTGIAYNEQFF
NA,TRBV5-4,NA,CASSSTGTSGDGSYNEQYF
TRBJ2-5,TRBV11-2,NA,CASSLSWGGTGRETQYF
TRBJ1-2,TRBV6-2/TRBV6-3,NA,CASSWAGNYGYTF
TRBJ2-7,TRBV29-1,once,CSVAGTGLSYEQYF
TRBJ2-7,TRBV5-1,many,CASSSDRGSDEQYF
TRBJ1-5,TRBV18,NA,CASSPSRRQPQHF
TRBJ2-7,TRBV6-1,NA,CASSMTGGALYEQYF
TRBJ2-5,TRBV5-1,many,CASSLQGFGETQYF